The 27 T cell receptor beta chains below were found in one sample sequenced in a study of blood T cell repertoires in COVID-19. This table comes from immunoSEQ multiplex PCR, and its TCRdb copy is limited to in-frame clones, with some not included. The sample comprises about 73,000 clones, about four fifths of which are singletons, and roughly 4.5% rests with the top ten. Sequencing input: peripheral blood. Receptors originate from a woman aged 60-75 years with acute or convalescent COVID-19.

The genes are TRBV19 and TRBJ1-4, with unresolved D. Between the trimmed V and J ends, which lost 1 base and 7 bases, there was a span of 13 bases. The CDR3 is 15 amino acids. Per the germline V gene, CDR1 is LNHDA and CDR2 is SQIVND (reference sequence). CDR3 protein: CASSIASGAREKLFF. DNA for the CDR3: TGTGCCAGTAGTATAGCCTCGGGAGCCCGTGAAAAACTGTTTTTT.

The V and J genes are TRBV9 and TRBJ2-4, with a weak D call TRBD1 (5 bases). The germline V gene has CDR1 SGDLS and CDR2 YYNGEE. The CDR3 sequence is 17 residues long. V shed 4 bases and J shed 4 bases, with 21 bases lying between them. Here the CDR3 reads CASSPPDSFNAKNIQYF. The CDR3 DNA reads TGTGCCAGCAGCCCTCCCGACAGTTTCAATGCAAAAAACATTCAGTACTTC.

The V gene is TRBV12-3 or TRBV12-4, the J gene TRBJ1-2; no firm D call. The V and J ends lost 1 base and 4 bases respectively, with 7 bases between them. There are 13 residues in the CDR3. The CDR3 sequence: CASSLDTTYGYTF. The CDR3 bases are TGTGCCAGCAGTTTAGACACTACCTATGGCTACACCTTC.

This clone was seen just once. The V and J genes are TRBV6-5 and TRBJ1-1, with 9 positions matching TRBD1. Germline V gene data show CDR1 as MNHEY and CDR2 as SVGAGI. The CDR3 contains 15 residues. The V and J ends lost 6 bases and 1 base, in that order; junction bases with no gene match: 6. The CDR3 DNA follows: TGTGCCAGCAGGGACAGGGGAAAGGCGAACACTGAAGCTTTCTTT. This encodes CASRDRGKANTEAFF.

This clone was seen a single time. The chain recombines TRBV9 with TRBJ2-3; 7 bases match TRBD2. Germline assignment: CDR1 SGDLS and CDR2 YYNGEE. The CDR3 spans 14 residues. J gave up 6 bases and V 2 bases, and 6 bases lay outside the gene matches. For the CDR3, the DNA is TGTGCCAGCAGCGTTAGGACTAGATTTGATACGCAGTATTTT. Its translation is CASSVRTRFDTQYF.

In DNA form, the CDR3 reads TGTGCCAGCAGTCAGAAAATCTATGGCTACACCTTC. Translated, it gives CASSQKIYGYTF. The chain is built from TRBV28 and TRBJ1-2; D is unclear. Per the germline V gene, CDR1 is MDHEN and CDR2 is SYDVKM. V lost 5 bases, J lost 4 bases, and 8 bases lay in between. This CDR3 spans 12 amino acids.

In this sample, this clone turned up once. This chain connects TRBV6-5 to TRBJ1-2; D possibly corresponds to TRBD1 (6 bases). This CDR3 comprises 14 residues. Germline values: CDR1 MNHEY, CDR2 SVGAGI. Trimming took off 5 bases at V and 5 bases at J, with 15 bases between the two ends. The CDR3 region is CASSSPGTLYGYTF. The DNA for the CDR3 is TGTGCCAGCAGTAGCCCCGGGACATTATATGGCTACACCTTC.

This clone was detected once. The chain recombines TRBV10-3 with TRBJ2-3; 10 nucleotides line up with TRBD1. The length of the CDR3 is 14 residues. Germline-derived CDR1 and CDR2 are ENHRY and SYGVKD. Losses at the gene ends were 11 bases for V and 3 bases for J; bases not matched to a gene: 8. The CDR3 coding sequence is TGTGCCGCCGGGGACAGGGGTCCTACAGATACGCAGTATTTT. Residues: CAAGDRGPTDTQYF.

V is TRBV5-4 and J is TRBJ2-1; possibly TRBD1 for D (6 bases). This CDR3 is 15 amino acids long. Germline CDR1 and CDR2: SGHNT and YYREEE (reference sequence). Trimming shortened V by 0 bases and J by 1 base, and 8 bases separated the two germline ends. The CDR3 DNA sequence: TGTGCCAGCAGCTTGGGGCAGGGGTCCTACAATGAGCAGTTCTTC. The encoded protein is CASSLGQGSYNEQFF.

This clone was observed at least ten times. V usage is TRBV4-2 and J usage is TRBJ1-4, with D possibly being TRBD1 (5 bases). V lost 0 bases and J 0 bases, leaving 11 bases between the germline ends. CDR3 length: 17 residues. CDR1 and CDR2 (germline): LGHNA, YNFKEQ. DNA for the CDR3: TGTGCCAGCAGCCAAGAAGTCAGGGCCACAACTAATGAAAAACTGTTTTTT. It encodes CASSQEVRATTNEKLFF.

This chain connects TRBV19 to TRBJ1-5; no definite D call. This CDR3 has 14 residues. CDR1 and CDR2 (germline): LNHDA, SQIVND (reference sequence). The ends were cut back, 1 base at V and 6 bases at J, with 10 bases in the middle. Written as DNA, the CDR3 is TGTGCCAGTAGTATAGTTCGTGGAGGTCAGCCCCAGCATTTT. This translates into CASSIVRGGQPQHF.

This clone was seen more than once but under ten times. The V and J genes are TRBV30 and TRBJ2-2, with 14 bases lining up with TRBD2. The ends lost 5 bases at V and 4 bases at J; junction bases unmatched: 6. Germline V gene data show CDR1 as GTSNPN and CDR2 as SVGIG (reference sequence). CDR3 length: 16 amino acids. CDR3 sequence reads: CAWLGLAGASTGELFF. The CDR3 DNA sequence: TGTGCCTGGCTGGGACTAGCGGGAGCAAGCACCGGGGAGCTGTTTTTT.

J is TRBJ1-1 and V is TRBV7-3, with 7 bases matching TRBD1. The CDR3 loop spans 14 amino acids. Germline V gene lookup returns CDR1 SGHTA and CDR2 FQGTGA. Unmatched junction bases numbered 5, after V lost 4 bases and J lost 3 bases. Written as DNA, the CDR3 is TGTGCCAGCAGCTCCACAGGGGCGGACACTGAAGCTTTCTTT. This encodes CASSSTGADTEAFF. Using reference TRBV7-3 and TRBJ1-1 for the parts outside the CDR3, the full variable domain is GAGVSQTPSNKVTEKGKYVELRCDPISGHTALYWYRQSLGQGPEFLIYFQGTGAADDSGLPNDRFFAVRPEGSVSTLKIQRTERGDSAVYLCASSSTGADTEAFFGQGTRLTVV.

The chain employs TRBV7-9 and TRBJ1-2; D may be TRBD1 (6 bases). Germline CDR1 and CDR2: SEHNR and FQNEAQ (reference sequence). V dropped 3 bases and J dropped 4 bases, with 12 bases sitting between them. The CDR3 extends over 14 amino acids. Here the CDR3 reads CASSLGGLGYGYTF. CDR3 DNA: TGTGCCAGCAGCTTGGGGGGGCTCGGCTATGGCTACACCTTC. Using reference TRBV7-9 and TRBJ1-2 for the parts outside the CDR3, the full variable domain is DTGVSQNPRHKITKRGQNVTFRCDPISEHNRLYWYRQTLGQGPEFLTYFQNEAQLEKSRLLSDRFSAERPKGSFSTLEIQRTEQGDSAMYLCASSLGGLGYGYTFGSGTRLTVV.

The rearrangement links TRBV2 to TRBJ1-6; D may be TRBD1 (6 bases). The CDR3 sequence is 15 residues long. V lost 7 bases and J lost 6, with 16 bases in between. Per germline, CDR1 SNHLY and CDR2 FYNNEI. The chain's CDR3 is CASISFRGVNSPLHF. CDR3 sequence (DNA): TGTGCCAGCATTTCATTCAGGGGCGTTAATTCACCCCTCCACTTT.

V usage is TRBV6-5 and J usage is TRBJ1-3, with a weak D call TRBD1 (6 bases). The CDR3 length is 13 residues. CDR1 and CDR2 from the germline V gene are MNHEY and SVGAGI. With 4 bases removed from V and 3 bases from J, the gap between germline ends came to 7 bases. This chain's CDR3 is CASSLDSGNTIYF. The CDR3 DNA reads as TGTGCCAGCAGTTTGGACAGTGGAAACACCATATATTTT.

The chain joins TRBV5-1 to TRBJ1-1; TRBD1 matches at 8 bases. Unmatched junction bases numbered 21, after V lost 2 bases and J lost 0 bases. Germline V CDR1 and CDR2: SGHRS, YFSETQ. This CDR3 spans 21 amino acids. This CDR3 reads CASSFQPSGQVGILLNTEAFF. The CDR3 region has the DNA TGCGCCAGCAGCTTTCAACCCTCGGGACAGGTGGGAATACTCCTGAACACTGAAGCTTTCTTT.

This clone was recorded only once. V gene TRBV7-9 combines with J gene TRBJ2-3; 12 bases match TRBD2. Germline V gene sequence: CDR1 SEHNR, CDR2 FQNEAQ (reference sequence). The V segment lost 6 bases and the J segment 7 bases; nucleotides outside the gene matches: 11. This CDR3 is 16 amino acids long. CDR3: CASSPASGGALNTQYF. Written as DNA, the CDR3 is TGTGCCAGCAGTCCTGCTAGCGGGGGGGCTTTGAATACGCAGTATTTT.

The chain carries TRBV6-6 and TRBJ1-2; no definite D call. The length of the CDR3 is 13 residues. Germline values: CDR1 MNHNY, CDR2 SVGAGI (reference sequence). The V end was cut by 6 bases, the J end by 0 bases, with 8 bases between. DNA of the CDR3: TGTGCCAGCAGAGAGACAACTAACTATGGCTACACCTTC. This sequence encodes CASRETTNYGYTF.

The chain links TRBV29-1 to TRBJ1-2; a possible D gene is TRBD1 (6 bases). Germline values: CDR1 SQVTM, CDR2 ANQGSEA. The CDR3 contains 14 residues. CDR3 region: CTAWGGESNYGYTF. The CDR3 coding sequence is TGCACCGCCTGGGGGGGCGAATCTAACTATGGCTACACCTTC.

The V gene is TRBV7-9, the J gene TRBJ2-4; 12 positions match TRBD1. Unmatched junction bases numbered 2, after V lost 4 bases and J lost 1 base. This CDR3 region has 16 residues. The germline CDR1 and CDR2 sequences are SEHNR and FQNEAQ (reference sequence). CDR3 sequence reads: CASSSGQGAAKNIQYF. CDR3 DNA sequence: TGTGCCAGCAGCTCGGGACAGGGGGCGGCCAAAAACATTCAGTACTTC.

This rearrangement joins TRBV2 to TRBJ2-7, with 7 bases aligning to TRBD1. Germline CDR1 SNHLY, CDR2 FYNNEI. This CDR3 contains 15 residues. Trimming removed 7 bases from V and 5 bases from J; junction bases left unmatched: 14. CDR3 sequence: CASIPTRGIPNEQYF. The CDR3 DNA sequence: TGTGCCAGCATCCCAACCAGGGGGATACCCAACGAGCAGTACTTC.

The CDR3 spells CASSLEMVRGNTIYF. DNA for the CDR3: TGTGCCAGCAGCTTAGAAATGGTGCGTGGAAACACCATATATTTT. The chain couples TRBV7-2 to TRBJ1-3; D call uncertain. Germline V gene lookup returns CDR1 SGHTA and CDR2 FQGNSA. Between the trimmed V and J ends, which lost 1 base and 3 bases, there was a span of 10 bases. This CDR3 is built from 15 residues. The whole variable domain, remainder taken from reference TRBV7-2 and TRBJ1-3, is GAGVSQSPSNKVTEKGKDVELRCDPISGHTALYWYRQSLGQGLEFLIYFQGNSAPDKSGLPSDRFSAERTGGSVSTLTIQRTQQEDSAVYLCASSLEMVRGNTIYFGEGSWLTVV.

V usage is TRBV7-2 and J usage is TRBJ1-1, with 8 bases matching TRBD1. The trim removed 4 bases at V and 7 bases at J, leaving 2 bases unmatched. The CDR3 contains 12 residues. Germline loops: CDR1 SGHTA, CDR2 FQGNSA. CDR3 region: CASSYDRGEAFF. DNA of the CDR3: TGTGCCAGCAGCTACGACAGGGGTGAAGCTTTCTTT.

V usage is TRBV19 and J usage is TRBJ1-2; TRBD1 might be the D (6 bases). The CDR3 is 13 residues long. V was shortened by 6 bases and J by 3 bases, with 11 bases between the two germline ends. Germline assignment: CDR1 LNHDA and CDR2 SQIVND (reference sequence). Written as DNA, the CDR3 is TGTGCCAGTAGCCCCAGGGGAGACTATGGCTACACCTTC. As protein: CASSPRGDYGYTF.

CDR3 bases: TGCAGCGTTGCGGCGGGGGGGTTTTCGGATGAGCAGTTCTTC. The encoded protein is CSVAAGGFSDEQFF. The chain is built from TRBV29-1 and TRBJ2-1, with 9 positions matching TRBD2. With 4 bases clipped from V and 8 bases from J, the junction kept 9 bases outside the gene matches. The CDR3 is 14 residues long. Germline V lookup: CDR1 SQVTM, CDR2 ANQGSEA.

The chain links TRBV6-5 to TRBJ2-1; a weak D match, TRBD2 (6 bases). The V end was cut by 5 bases, the J end by 10 bases, with 9 bases between. CDR1 and CDR2 from the germline V gene are MNHEY and SVGAGI. The CDR3 loop spans 11 amino acids. CDR3 residues: CASSHRGEQFF. The CDR3 nucleotides read TGTGCCAGCAGTCACCGGGGGGAGCAGTTCTTC.